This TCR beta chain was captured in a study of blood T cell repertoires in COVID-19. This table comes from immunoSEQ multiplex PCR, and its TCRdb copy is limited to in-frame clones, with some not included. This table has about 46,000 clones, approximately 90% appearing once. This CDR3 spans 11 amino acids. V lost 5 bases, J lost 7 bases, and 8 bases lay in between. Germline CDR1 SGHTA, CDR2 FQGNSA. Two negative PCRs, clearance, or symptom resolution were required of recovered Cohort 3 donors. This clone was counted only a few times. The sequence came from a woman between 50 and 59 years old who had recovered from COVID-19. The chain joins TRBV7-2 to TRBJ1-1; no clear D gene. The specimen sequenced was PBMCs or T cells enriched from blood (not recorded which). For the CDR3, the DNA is TGTGCCAGCAGCCCGAGAATTGAAGCTTTCTTT. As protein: CASSPRIEAFF.